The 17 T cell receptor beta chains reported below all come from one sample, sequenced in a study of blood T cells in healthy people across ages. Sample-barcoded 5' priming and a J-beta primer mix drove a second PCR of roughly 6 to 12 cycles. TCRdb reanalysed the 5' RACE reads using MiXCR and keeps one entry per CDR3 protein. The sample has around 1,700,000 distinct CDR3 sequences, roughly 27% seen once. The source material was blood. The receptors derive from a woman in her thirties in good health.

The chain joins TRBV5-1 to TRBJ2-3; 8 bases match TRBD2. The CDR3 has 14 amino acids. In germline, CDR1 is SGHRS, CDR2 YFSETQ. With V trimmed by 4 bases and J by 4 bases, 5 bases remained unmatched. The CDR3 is CASSISGAPDTQYF. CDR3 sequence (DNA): TGCGCCAGCAGCATTAGCGGGGCCCCAGATACGCAGTATTTT.

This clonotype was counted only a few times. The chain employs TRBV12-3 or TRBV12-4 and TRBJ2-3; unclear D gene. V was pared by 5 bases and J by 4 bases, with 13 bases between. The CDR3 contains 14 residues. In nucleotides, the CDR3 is TGTGCCAGCAGTCGACAAGGGAAGGCAGATACGCAGTATTTT. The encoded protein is CASSRQGKADTQYF.

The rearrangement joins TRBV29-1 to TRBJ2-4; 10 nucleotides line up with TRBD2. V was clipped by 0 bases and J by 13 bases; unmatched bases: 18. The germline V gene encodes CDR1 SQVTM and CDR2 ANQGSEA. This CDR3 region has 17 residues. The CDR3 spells CSVEDQRGGYRSNEQYF. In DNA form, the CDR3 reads TGCAGCGTTGAAGATCAGCGGGGGGGGTATAGGAGCAATGAGCAGTACTTC. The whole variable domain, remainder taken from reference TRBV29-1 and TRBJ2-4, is SAVISQKPSRDICQRGTSLTIQCQVDSQVTMMFWYRQQPGQSLTLIATANQGSEATYESGFVIDKFPISRPNLTFSTLTVSNMSPEDSSIYLCSVEDQRGGYRSNEQYFGAGTRLSVL.

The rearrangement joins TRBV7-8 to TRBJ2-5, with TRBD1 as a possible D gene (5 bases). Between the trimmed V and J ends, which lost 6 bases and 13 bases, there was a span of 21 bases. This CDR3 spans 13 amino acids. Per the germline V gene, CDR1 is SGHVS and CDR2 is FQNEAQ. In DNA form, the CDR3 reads TGTGCCAGCAGTCCCAGGGCCTGGGGCCCCACGTACTTC. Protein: CASSPRAWGPTYF.

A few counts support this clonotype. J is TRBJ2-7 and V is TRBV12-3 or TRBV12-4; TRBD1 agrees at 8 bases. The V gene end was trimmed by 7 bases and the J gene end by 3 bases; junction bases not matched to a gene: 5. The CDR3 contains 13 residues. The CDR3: CASTRDRSYEQYF. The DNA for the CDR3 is TGTGCCAGCACCCGGGACAGGAGCTACGAGCAGTACTTC.

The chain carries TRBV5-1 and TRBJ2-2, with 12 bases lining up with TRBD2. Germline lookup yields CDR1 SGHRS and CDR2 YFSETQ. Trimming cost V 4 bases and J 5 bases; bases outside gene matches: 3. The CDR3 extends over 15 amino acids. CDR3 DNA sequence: TGCGCCAGCAGCATAGGGACTAGCGGGACCGGGGAGCTGTTTTTT. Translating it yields CASSIGTSGTGELFF.

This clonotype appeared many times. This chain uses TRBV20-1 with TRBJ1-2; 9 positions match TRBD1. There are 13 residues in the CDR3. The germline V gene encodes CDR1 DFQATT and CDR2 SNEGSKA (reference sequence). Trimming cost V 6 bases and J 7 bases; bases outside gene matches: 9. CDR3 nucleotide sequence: TGCAGTGCCCGGGACAGGGCCAGTTCTGGCTACACCTTC. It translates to CSARDRASSGYTF.

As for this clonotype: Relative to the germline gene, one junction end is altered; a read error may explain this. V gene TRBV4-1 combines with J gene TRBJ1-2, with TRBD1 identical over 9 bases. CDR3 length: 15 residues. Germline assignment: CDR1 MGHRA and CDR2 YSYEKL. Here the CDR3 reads CAGSQGQGLDYGYTF. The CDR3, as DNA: TGCGCCGGCAGCCAAGGACAGGGGTTAGACTATGGCTACACCTTC.

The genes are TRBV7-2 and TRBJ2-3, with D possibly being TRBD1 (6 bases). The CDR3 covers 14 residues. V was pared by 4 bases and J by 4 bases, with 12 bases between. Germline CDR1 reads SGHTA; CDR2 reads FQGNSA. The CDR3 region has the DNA TGTGCCAGCAGCTCTGAACAGGGCCCAGATACGCAGTATTTT. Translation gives CASSSEQGPDTQYF.

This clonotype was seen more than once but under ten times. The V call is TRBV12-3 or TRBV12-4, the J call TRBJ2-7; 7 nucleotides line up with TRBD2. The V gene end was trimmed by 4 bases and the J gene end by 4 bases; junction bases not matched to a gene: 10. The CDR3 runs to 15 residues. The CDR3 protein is CASSYHIGGRYEQYF. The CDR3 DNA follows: TGTGCCAGCAGTTACCATATAGGCGGGAGATACGAGCAGTACTTC.

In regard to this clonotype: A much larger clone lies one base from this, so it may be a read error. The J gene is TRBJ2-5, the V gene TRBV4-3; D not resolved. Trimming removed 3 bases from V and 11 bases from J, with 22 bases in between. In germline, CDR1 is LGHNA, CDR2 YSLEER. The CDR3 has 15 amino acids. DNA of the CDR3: TGCGCCAGCAGCCAGCTCCCCTTGGGTACCGATGAGCAGTACTTC. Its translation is CASSQLPLGTDEQYF.

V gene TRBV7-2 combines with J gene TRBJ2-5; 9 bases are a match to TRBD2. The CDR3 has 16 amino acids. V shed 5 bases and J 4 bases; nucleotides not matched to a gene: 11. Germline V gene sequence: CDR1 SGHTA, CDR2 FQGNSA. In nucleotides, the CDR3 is TGTGCCAGCAGCCCGAGATTAAGCGGGGGGAGAGAGACCCAGTACTTC. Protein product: CASSPRLSGGRETQYF.

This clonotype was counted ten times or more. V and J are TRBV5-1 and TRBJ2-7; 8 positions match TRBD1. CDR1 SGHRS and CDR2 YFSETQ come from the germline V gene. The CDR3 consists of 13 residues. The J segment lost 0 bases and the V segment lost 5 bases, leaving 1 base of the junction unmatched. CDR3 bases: TGCGCCAGCAGACAGGGGGGCTCCTACGAGCAGTACTTC. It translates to CASRQGGSYEQYF.

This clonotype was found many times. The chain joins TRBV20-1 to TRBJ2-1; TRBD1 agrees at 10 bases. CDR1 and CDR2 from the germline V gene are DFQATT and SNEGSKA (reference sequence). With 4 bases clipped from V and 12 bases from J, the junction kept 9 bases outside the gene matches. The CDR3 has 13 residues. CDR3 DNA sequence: TGCAGTGCTATCGGGACAGGGGTACGACTGCAGTTCTTC. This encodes CSAIGTGVRLQFF.

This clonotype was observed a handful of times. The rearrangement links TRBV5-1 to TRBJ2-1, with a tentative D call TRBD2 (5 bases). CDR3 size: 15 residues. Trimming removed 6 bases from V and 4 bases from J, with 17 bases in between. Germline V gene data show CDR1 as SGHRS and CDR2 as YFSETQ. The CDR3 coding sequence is TGCGCCAGCACGCTAGGGTTAGCGCGGTACAATGAGCAGTTCTTC. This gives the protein CASTLGLARYNEQFF.

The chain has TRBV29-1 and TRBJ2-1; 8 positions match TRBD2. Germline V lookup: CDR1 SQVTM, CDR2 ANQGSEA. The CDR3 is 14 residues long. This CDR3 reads CGGRRINSYNEQFF. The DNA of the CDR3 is TGCGGCGGGAGGAGGATAAACTCCTACAATGAGCAGTTCTTC.

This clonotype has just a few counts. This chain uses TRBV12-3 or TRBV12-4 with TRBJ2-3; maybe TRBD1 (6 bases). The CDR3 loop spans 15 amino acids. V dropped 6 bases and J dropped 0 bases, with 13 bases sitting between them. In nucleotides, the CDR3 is TGTGCCAGCAGCCCCGACAGGCACAGCACAGATACGCAGTATTTT. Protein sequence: CASSPDRHSTDTQYF.